This T cell receptor beta chain was obtained from a study of blood T cell repertoires in COVID-19. Across the study: There were acute and convalescent COVID-19 samples, and they came from the United States, Italy and Spain. In each case, the material was cDNA or gDNA derived from T cells, B-cell-depleted T cells, or PBMCs.

TCRdb's copy holds only in-frame clones and misses some; the assay was immunoSEQ multiplex PCR. The data show more than 300,000 clones, approximately 87% seen once. The CDR3 is 17 amino acids. V shed 5 bases and J shed 4 bases, with 20 bases lying between them. Looked up from germline, CDR1 is SGHVS and CDR2 is FQNEAQ. Recruited during active infection, patients (from Seattle) were subsequently followed longitudinally. The sequence was collected from a woman between 50 and 59 years old with COVID-19, enrolled during active disease. The sample taken for sequencing was peripheral blood. The rearrangement links TRBV7-8 to TRBJ1-4; D gene ambiguous. In DNA, the CDR3 is TGTGCCAGCAGCGGGCGCGGGCAACACGGATATAATGAAAAACTGTTTTTT. It specifies CASSGRGQHGYNEKLFF.